These T cell receptor beta chains were read from a single sample in a study of CD8 T cells in Susac syndrome. From the immunoSEQ multiplex PCR reads, TCRdb called clonotypes with MiXCR, one entry per CDR3 protein. The data hold about 69,000 distinct CDR3 sequences, with over 90% observed a single time. The sample comprised CD8+ T cells from PBMCs. Every receptor here comes from a human donor in good health. Each CDR3 is given with its conserved first and last residue. D genes are given only for firm matches. Clone size is not always given. Where it is, it says once, few, many or a class for expanded clones.

>-|once|TRBJ2-3|TRBV9
TGTGCCAGCAGCGTGGGGACTCAACCCACAGATACGCAGTATTTT
CASSVGTQPTDTQYF
>TRBD1|-|TRBJ2-3|TRBV29-1
TGCAGCACCGACAGGGTGGAAGATACGCAGTATTTT
CSTDRVEDTQYF
>-|once|TRBJ2-2|TRBV7-3
TGTGCCAGCAGCTTAATTATGGGGTACACCGGGGAGCTGTTTTTT
CASSLIMGYTGELFF
>-|once|TRBJ2-5|TRBV7-9
TGTGCCAGCAGCTCCCCGGACCGGAGGGAGACCCAGTACTTC
CASSSPDRRETQYF
>-|-|TRBJ2-2|TRBV6-5
TGTGCCAGCAGTACTAGGTGGGGGACCGGGGAGCTGTTTTTT
CASSTRWGTGELFF
>TRBD1|-|TRBJ2-2|TRBV6-5
TGTGCCAGCAGTTACTCCGGAGGGACAGGGAACACCGGGGAGCTGTTTTTT
CASSYSGGTGNTGELFF
>TRBD1|-|TRBJ2-2|TRBV20-1
TGCAGTGCTAGAGATCCCGGGACAGGGTTCCTCGGGGAGCTGTTTTTT
CSARDPGTGFLGELFF
>-|once|TRBJ1-1|TRBV4-3
TGCGCCAGCAGCCAAGATGCGGTGGCTGAAGCTTTCTTT
CASSQDAVAEAFF
>-|once|TRBJ2-3|TRBV29-1
TGCAGCGTGCGACCAAATACGCAGTATTTT
CSVRPNTQYF
>-|-|TRBJ1-5|TRBV4-1
TGCGCCAGCAGCCAAGGGAGAGGGGCTAATCAGCCCCAGCATTTT
CASSQGRGANQPQHF
>TRBD1|-|TRBJ1-6|TRBV7-9
TGTGCCAGCAGCCCAGGACAGGGAATCACCCTCCACTTT
CASSPGQGITLHF
>TRBD1|-|TRBJ2-5|TRBV7-9
TGTGCCAGCAGCCACCCGTACAGGGGCGGTGAGACCCAGTACTTC
CASSHPYRGGETQYF
>-|-|TRBJ2-3|TRBV2
TGTGCCAGCAGTGAGGGCCTCCCATCCTTCACAGATACGCAGTATTTT
CASSEGLPSFTDTQYF
>-|once|TRBJ2-7|TRBV29-1
TGCAGCGTCGTAGGTGCTACCTACGAGCAGTACTTC
CSVVGATYEQYF
>TRBD1|once|TRBJ1-5|TRBV19
TGTGCCAGTAGGATGACAGGGAGTAGCAATCAGCCCCAGCATTTT
CASRMTGSSNQPQHF
>TRBD1|once|TRBJ2-7|TRBV27
TGTGCCAGCAGTTTATTGGGACAGAACTACGAGCAGTACTTC
CASSLLGQNYEQYF
>TRBD2|-|TRBJ2-1|TRBV3-1
TGTGCCAGCAGCGAGGAGCTAGCGGGGTTCGATGAGCAGTTCTTC
CASSEELAGFDEQFF
>-|-|TRBJ2-1|TRBV7-6
TGTGCCAGCAGCTTAGAACAGGGCTCCTACAATGAGCAGTTCTTC
CASSLEQGSYNEQFF
>-|-|TRBJ2-5|TRBV14
TGTGCCAGCAGCCAAGATGGGGGACTTCCCTGGACCCAGTACTTC
CASSQDGGLPWTQYF
>TRBD1|-|TRBJ1-1|TRBV28
TGTGCCAGCAGAACAGGGGTCACTGAAGCTTTCTTT
CASRTGVTEAFF
>-|once|TRBJ1-1|TRBV7-9
TGTGCCAGTACCCCAGGGATTGTCACTGAAGCTTTCTTT
CASTPGIVTEAFF
>-|-|TRBJ2-7|TRBV30
TGTGCCTGGAGTGTACGACAGACTCCCCCCTACGAGCAGTACTTC
CAWSVRQTPPYEQYF
>-|-|TRBJ2-5|TRBV28
TGTGCCAGCAACCACTGGGAGCGGGACCAAGAGACCCAGTACTTC
CASNHWERDQETQYF
>TRBD1|-|TRBJ1-3|TRBV29-1
TGCAGCGTGAGACGGGACAGGGATGGAAACACCATATATTTT
CSVRRDRDGNTIYF
>TRBD1|-|TRBJ1-1|TRBV19
TGTGCCAGTAATACAGGGGGTGGGTACACTGAAGCTTTCTTT
CASNTGGGYTEAFF
>-|-|TRBJ2-3|TRBV9
TGTGCCAGCAGCGTAGATGTCCCAGATACGCAGTATTTT
CASSVDVPDTQYF
>TRBD1|-|TRBJ1-2|TRBV29-1
TGCAGCGTTTACGGGGACAGCCGTTATGGCTACACCTTC
CSVYGDSRYGYTF
>-|-|TRBJ1-3|TRBV28
TGTGCCAGCAGTTTCGGAGGGACTGGAAACACCATATATTTT
CASSFGGTGNTIYF
>-|once|TRBJ1-6|TRBV27
TGTGCCAGCAGTTTACCCAATTCACCCCTCCACTTT
CASSLPNSPLHF
>-|-|TRBJ2-1|TRBV5-4
TGTGCCAGCAGCGTTCTAACGGAGGAGCAGTTCTTC
CASSVLTEEQFF
>-|-|TRBJ1-3|TRBV23-1
TGCGCCAGCACCCAACGGGACGGAGCTGGAAACACCATATATTTT
CASTQRDGAGNTIYF
>-|-|TRBJ1-1|TRBV4-3
TGCGCCAGCAGCCATGGTATTACTGAAGCTTTCTTT
CASSHGITEAFF
>-|-|TRBJ2-5|TRBV9
TGTGCCAGCAGCCCCTGGGGAAGTCAAGAGACCCAGTACTTC
CASSPWGSQETQYF
>TRBD2|once|TRBJ2-7|TRBV29-1
TGCAGCGTTGTCGGGGGGGAAACTACCTACGAGCAGTACTTC
CSVVGGETTYEQYF
>TRBD1|-|TRBJ1-6|TRBV7-2
TGTGCCAGCAGCTTATTAGGGGGCGCGAGTTCACCCCTCCACTTT
CASSLLGGASSPLHF
>-|-|TRBJ2-1|TRBV9
TGTGCCAGCAGCGCGAAAGAAGGAGGAGGGGGCCTAAGCGATGAGCAGTTCTTC
CASSAKEGGGGLSDEQFF
>-|-|TRBJ2-5|TRBV6-2/TRBV6-3
TGTGCCAGCAGTTTTGGGGGGGCCGTTGAGACCCAGTACTTC
CASSFGGAVETQYF
>-|-|TRBJ2-1|TRBV27
TGTGCCAGCAGGGGAGGGGGGGGGCTTATAAATGAGCAGTTCTTC
CASRGGGGLINEQFF
>-|-|TRBJ1-1|TRBV30
TGTGCCTGGAGTGAGGGGAACACTGAAGCTTTCTTT
CAWSEGNTEAFF
>-|-|TRBJ1-2|TRBV5-4
TGTGCCAGCAGCTTTGACAGGTCCTATGGCTACACCTTC
CASSFDRSYGYTF
>-|once|TRBJ1-5|TRBV20-1
TGCAGTGCTAGAGATGGGAGGGGACATCAGCCCCAGCATTTT
CSARDGRGHQPQHF
>-|-|TRBJ2-3|TRBV6-4
TGTGCCAGCAGTGAGGCTAGCACAGATACGCAGTATTTT
CASSEASTDTQYF
>TRBD1|-|TRBJ2-2|TRBV24-1
TGTGCCACCAGTGATGTGGGACAGGTCGCCGGGGAGCTGTTTTTT
CATSDVGQVAGELFF
>-|-|TRBJ1-1|TRBV7-6
TGTGCCAGCAGCTCCGACGGGAACACTGAAGCTTTCTTT
CASSSDGNTEAFF